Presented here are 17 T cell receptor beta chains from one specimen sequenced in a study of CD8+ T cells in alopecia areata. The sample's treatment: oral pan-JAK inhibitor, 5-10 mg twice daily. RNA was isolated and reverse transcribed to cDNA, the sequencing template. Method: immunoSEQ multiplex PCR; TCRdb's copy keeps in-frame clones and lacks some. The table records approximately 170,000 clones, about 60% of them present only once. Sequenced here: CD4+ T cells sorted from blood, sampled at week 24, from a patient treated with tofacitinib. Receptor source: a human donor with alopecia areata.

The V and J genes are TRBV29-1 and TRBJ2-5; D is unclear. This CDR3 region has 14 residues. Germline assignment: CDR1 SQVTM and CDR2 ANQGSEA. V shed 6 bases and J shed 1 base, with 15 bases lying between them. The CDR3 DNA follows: TGCAGCGTCCACCGGATAGGGTCCCAAGAGACCCAGTACTTC. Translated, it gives CSVHRIGSQETQYF.

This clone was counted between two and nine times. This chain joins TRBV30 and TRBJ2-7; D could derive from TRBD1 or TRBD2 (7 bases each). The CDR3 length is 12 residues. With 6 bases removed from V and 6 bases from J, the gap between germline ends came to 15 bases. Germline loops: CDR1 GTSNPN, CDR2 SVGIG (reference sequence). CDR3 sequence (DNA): TGTGCCTGCGACAGGGAGCGGGGCGAGCAGTACTTC. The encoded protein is CACDRERGEQYF.

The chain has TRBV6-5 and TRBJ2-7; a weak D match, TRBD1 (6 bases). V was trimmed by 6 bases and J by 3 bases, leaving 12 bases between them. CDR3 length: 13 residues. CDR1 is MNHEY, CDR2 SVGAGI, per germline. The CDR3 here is CASSRTRGYEQYF. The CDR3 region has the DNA TGTGCCAGCAGCCGAACCAGGGGCTACGAGCAGTACTTC.

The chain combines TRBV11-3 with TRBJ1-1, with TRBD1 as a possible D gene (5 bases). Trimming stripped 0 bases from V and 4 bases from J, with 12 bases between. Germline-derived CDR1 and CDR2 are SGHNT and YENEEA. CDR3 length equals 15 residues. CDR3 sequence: CASSLDGAGGTEAFF. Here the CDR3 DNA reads TGTGCCAGCAGCTTAGATGGGGCAGGTGGCACTGAAGCTTTCTTT.

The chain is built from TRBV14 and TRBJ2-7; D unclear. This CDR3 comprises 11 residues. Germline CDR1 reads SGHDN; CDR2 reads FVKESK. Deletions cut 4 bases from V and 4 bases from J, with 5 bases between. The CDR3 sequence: CASSPDYEQYF. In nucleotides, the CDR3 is TGTGCCAGCAGCCCAGATTACGAGCAGTACTTC. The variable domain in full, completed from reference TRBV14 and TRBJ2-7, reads EAGVTQFPSHSVIEKGQTVTLRCDPISGHDNLYWYRRVMGKEIKFLLHFVKESKQDESGMPNNRFLAERTGGTYSTLKVQPAELEDSGVYFCASSPDYEQYFGPGTRLTVT.

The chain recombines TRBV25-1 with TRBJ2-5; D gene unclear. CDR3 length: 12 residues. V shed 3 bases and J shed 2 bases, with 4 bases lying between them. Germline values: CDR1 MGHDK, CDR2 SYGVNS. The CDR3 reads CASSERQETQYF. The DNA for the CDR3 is TGTGCCAGCAGTGAGAGACAAGAGACCCAGTACTTC.

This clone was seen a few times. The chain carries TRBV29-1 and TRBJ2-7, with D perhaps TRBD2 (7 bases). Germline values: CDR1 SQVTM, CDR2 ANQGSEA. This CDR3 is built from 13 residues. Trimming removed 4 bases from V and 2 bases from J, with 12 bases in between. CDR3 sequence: CSVAGGSTYEQYF. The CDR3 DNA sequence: TGCAGCGTTGCGGGGGGCTCCACCTACGAGCAGTACTTC.

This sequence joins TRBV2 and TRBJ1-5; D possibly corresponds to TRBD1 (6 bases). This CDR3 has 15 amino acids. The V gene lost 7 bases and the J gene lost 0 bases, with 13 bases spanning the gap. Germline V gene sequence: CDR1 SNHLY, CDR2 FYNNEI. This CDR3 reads CASTRDTNSNQPQHF. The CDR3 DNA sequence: TGTGCCAGCACAAGGGACACAAATAGCAATCAGCCCCAGCATTTT.

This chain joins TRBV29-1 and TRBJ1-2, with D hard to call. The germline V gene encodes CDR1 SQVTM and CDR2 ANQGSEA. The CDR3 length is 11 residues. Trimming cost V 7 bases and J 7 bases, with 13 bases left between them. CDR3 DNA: TGCAGCGCGACTAGCACGGCTGGCTACACCTTC. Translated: CSATSTAGYTF.

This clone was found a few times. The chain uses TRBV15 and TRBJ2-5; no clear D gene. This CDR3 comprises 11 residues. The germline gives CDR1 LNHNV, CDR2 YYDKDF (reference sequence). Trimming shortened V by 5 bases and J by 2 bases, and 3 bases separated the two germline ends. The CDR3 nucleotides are TGTGCCACCAGCGAACAAGAGACCCAGTACTTC. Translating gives CATSEQETQYF.

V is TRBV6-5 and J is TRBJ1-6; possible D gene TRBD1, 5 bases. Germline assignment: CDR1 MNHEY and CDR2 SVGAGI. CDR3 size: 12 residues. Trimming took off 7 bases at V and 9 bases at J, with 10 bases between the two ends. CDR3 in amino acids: CASKTGVSPLHF. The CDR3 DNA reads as TGTGCCAGCAAGACGGGGGTTTCACCCCTCCACTTT.

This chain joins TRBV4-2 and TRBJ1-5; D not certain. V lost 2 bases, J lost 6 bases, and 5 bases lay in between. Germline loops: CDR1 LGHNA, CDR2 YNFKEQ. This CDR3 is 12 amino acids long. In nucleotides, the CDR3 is TGTGCCAGCAGCCAATTAGGTCAGCCCCAGCATTTT. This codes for CASSQLGQPQHF.

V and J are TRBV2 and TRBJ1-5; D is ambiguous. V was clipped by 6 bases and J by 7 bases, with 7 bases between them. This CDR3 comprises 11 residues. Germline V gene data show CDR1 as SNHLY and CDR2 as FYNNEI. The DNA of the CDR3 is TGTGCCAGCAGGTCGGGGCAGCCCCAGCATTTT. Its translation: CASRSGQPQHF.

CDR3 region: CAWTPPGRAIYGYTF. CDR3 nucleotide sequence: TGTGCCTGGACCCCACCCGGCCGGGCTATCTATGGCTACACCTTC. The chain joins TRBV30 to TRBJ1-2; D call uncertain. The CDR3 runs to 15 residues. Trimming shortened V by 4 bases and J by 4 bases, and 19 bases separated the two germline ends. Germline V gene data show CDR1 as GTSNPN and CDR2 as SVGIG (reference sequence).

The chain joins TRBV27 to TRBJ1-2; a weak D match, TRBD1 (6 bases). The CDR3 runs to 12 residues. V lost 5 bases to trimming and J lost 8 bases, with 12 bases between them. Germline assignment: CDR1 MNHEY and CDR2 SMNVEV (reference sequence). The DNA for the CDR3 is TGTGCCAGCAGTACTACAGGGTTAGGCTACACCTTC. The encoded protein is CASSTTGLGYTF.

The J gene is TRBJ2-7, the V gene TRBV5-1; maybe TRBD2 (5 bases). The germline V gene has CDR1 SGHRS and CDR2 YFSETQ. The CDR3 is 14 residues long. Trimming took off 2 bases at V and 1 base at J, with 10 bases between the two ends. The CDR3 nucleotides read TGCGCCAGCAGCTTCATCGAGGGATCCTACGAGCAGTACTTC. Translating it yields CASSFIEGSYEQYF.

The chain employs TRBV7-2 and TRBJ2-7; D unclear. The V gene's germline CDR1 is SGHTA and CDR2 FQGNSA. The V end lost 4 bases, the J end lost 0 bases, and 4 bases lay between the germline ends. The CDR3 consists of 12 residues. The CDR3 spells CASSSTSYEQYF. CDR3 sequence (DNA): TGTGCCAGCAGCTCGACCTCCTACGAGCAGTACTTC.